The clone carrying this T cell receptor beta chain was counted many times. Its antigen is undetermined. The source of the sample is a study of T cells after yellow fever vaccination. Using its own MiXCR run on the 5' RACE reads, TCRdb lists one record per CDR3 protein. The sample contains a few hundred thousand distinct CDR3 sequences, roughly 11% of which appear only once. The germline CDR1 and CDR2 sequences are SGHTA and FQGNSA. This CDR3 contains 15 residues. V shed 5 bases, J shed 5 bases, and the junction held 4 bases outside the gene matches. The study, taken as a whole, reports: Contaminants from the bulk population, in the form of abundant clonotypes, could be found in FACS-sorted repertoires.

The rearrangement links TRBV7-2 to TRBJ2-1; 12 bases match TRBD2. The TCR comes from a man between 18 and 35 years old who received the YFV17D yellow fever vaccine. The sequenced sample was PBMCs, obtained on the day of the first yellow fever vaccination. CDR3 residues: CASSHGLAGNNEQFF. CDR3 coding DNA: TGTGCCAGCAGCCACGGACTAGCGGGGAACAATGAGCAGTTCTTC. Combining the CDR3 with reference TRBV7-2 and TRBJ2-1 gives the whole variable domain GAGVSQSPSNKVTEKGKDVELRCDPISGHTALYWYRQSLGQGLEFLIYFQGNSAPDKSGLPSDRFSAERTGGSVSTLTIQRTQQEDSAVYLCASSHGLAGNNEQFFGPGTRLTVL.